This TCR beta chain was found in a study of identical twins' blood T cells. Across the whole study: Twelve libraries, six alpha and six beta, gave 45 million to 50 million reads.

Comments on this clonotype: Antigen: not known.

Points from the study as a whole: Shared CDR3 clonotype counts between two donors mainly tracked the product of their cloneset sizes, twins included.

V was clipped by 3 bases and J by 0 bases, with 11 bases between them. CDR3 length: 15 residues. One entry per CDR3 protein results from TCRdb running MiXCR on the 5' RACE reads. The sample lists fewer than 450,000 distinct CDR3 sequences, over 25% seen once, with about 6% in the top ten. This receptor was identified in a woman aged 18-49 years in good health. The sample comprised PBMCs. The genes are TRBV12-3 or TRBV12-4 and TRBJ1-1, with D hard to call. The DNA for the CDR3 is TGTGCCAGCAGTTTCACGCCAAGGATGAACACTGAAGCTTTCTTT. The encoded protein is CASSFTPRMNTEAFF.